This T cell receptor (beta chain) came from a study of beta chain features in type 1 diabetes. The CDR3 contains 12 residues. Per germline, CDR1 ENHRY and CDR2 SYGVKD. Trimming took off 6 bases at V and 3 bases at J, with 6 bases between the two ends. Investigators reverse transcribed all isolated RNA, so they sequenced expressed TCRB transcripts. Sequenced by immunoSEQ multiplex PCR; TCRdb stores in-frame clones only, minus some. This table holds roughly 610,000 clones, roughly a sixth found once. To note about this clone: The antigen is not known.

Study-level points and caveats: The question left open here concerned HLA type influencing TCRB rearrangement. The study found fewer insertions and more deletions at VDJ junctions in type 1 diabetes patients.

The J gene is TRBJ1-5, the V gene TRBV10-3; D remains ambiguous. The source material was naive CD4+ T cells from blood. The TCR originated in a man younger than 30 in good health. DNA of the CDR3: TGTGCCATCAGGGGCCCCAATCAGCCCCAGCATTTT. Its protein is CAIRGPNQPQHF.